The sequence of this T cell receptor (beta chain) was determined in a study of blood T cell repertoires in COVID-19. Study details: In each case, the material was cDNA or gDNA derived from T cells, B-cell-depleted T cells, or PBMCs.

Clones were sequenced by immunoSEQ multiplex PCR, and TCRdb holds only the in-frame ones, with some missing. The sample lists about 87,000 clones; around 87% were seen once. Germline V lookup: CDR1 SGHRS, CDR2 YFSETQ. The CDR3 covers 16 residues. V was clipped by 2 bases and J by 0 bases; unmatched bases: 6. The sample comprised peripheral blood. The rearrangement joins TRBV5-1 to TRBJ2-3, with 7 bases matching TRBD2. The clonotype comes from a woman of 80 years or more with acute or convalescent COVID-19. CDR3 bases: TGCGCCAGCAGCTTATCTAGCGGAAGGAGCACAGATACGCAGTATTTT. It specifies CASSLSSGRSTDTQYF.